The sequence of this T cell receptor (beta chain) was determined in a study of T cell responses to AZD1222 COVID-19 vaccine. Study results and limitations: Seropositive AZD1222 recipients at baseline numbered only 5 to 7.

Germline CDR1 LGHNA, CDR2 YNFKEQ. The CDR3 loop spans 14 amino acids. V lost 1 base and J 8 bases, leaving 9 bases between the germline ends. TCRdb's table, derived via immunoSEQ multiplex PCR, lists solely in-frame clones and lacks some. The sample holds about 55,000 clones, 60% to 80% seen once. The sample holds a few counts of this clone. Its matching antigen is unknown. The chain carries TRBV4-2 and TRBJ1-6, with unresolved D. The TCR comes from an adult who received the AZD1222 COVID-19 vaccine. Sequencing used peripheral blood, obtained 28 days after the second AZD1222 dose. CDR3 loop: CASSQGSVDSPLHF. CDR3 nucleotide sequence: TGTGCCAGCAGCCAAGGGAGTGTTGATTCACCCCTCCACTTT.